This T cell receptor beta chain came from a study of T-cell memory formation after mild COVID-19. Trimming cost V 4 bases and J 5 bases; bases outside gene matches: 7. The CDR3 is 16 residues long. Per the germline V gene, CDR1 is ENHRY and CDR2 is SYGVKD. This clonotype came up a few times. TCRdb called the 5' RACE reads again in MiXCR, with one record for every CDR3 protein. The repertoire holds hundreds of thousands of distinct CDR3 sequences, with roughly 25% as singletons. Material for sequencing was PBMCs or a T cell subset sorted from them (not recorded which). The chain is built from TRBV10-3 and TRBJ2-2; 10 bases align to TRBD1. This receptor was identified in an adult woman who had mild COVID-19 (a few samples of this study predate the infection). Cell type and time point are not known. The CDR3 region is CAISGPGQGMTGELFF. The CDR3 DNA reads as TGTGCCATCAGTGGACCGGGACAGGGGATGACCGGGGAGCTGTTTTTT.